This TCR beta chain came from a study of PD-1 blockade in mismatch repair-deficient tumors. This CDR3 has 15 residues. CDR1 and CDR2 (germline): MNHEY, SMNVEV (reference sequence). With V trimmed by 5 bases and J by 2 bases, 8 bases remained unmatched. As concerns this clone: What it recognizes is unknown.

As for time point: identical roughly ten-day culture without peptide (control). A roughly nine-day in vitro culture was run per each of seven reactive peptides. Here immunoSEQ multiplex PCR was the method, and the copy in TCRdb shows in-frame clones only, minus some. Among some 14,000 clones, just over 85% were seen once, and the ten largest hold roughly 11%. Source: cells cultured in vitro, taken from a patient treated with pembrolizumab. V and J are TRBV27 and TRBJ2-7, with 8 bases that match TRBD1. The sequence was obtained from an adult with mismatch repair-deficient cancer. CDR3 nucleotides: TGTGCCAGCAGTGGCCGGACAGGGTCCCCCTACGAGCAGTACTTC. Residues: CASSGRTGSPYEQYF.